This T cell receptor beta chain was recovered during a study of identical twins. Study-wide findings and caveats: Findings came from cross-sectional statistics, without long-term follow-up of donors. Beta out-of-frame sequences displayed a weaker excess of sharing between twins. With monozygotic twins, out-of-frame TCR alpha sharing exceeded what models estimated.

Regarding this clonotype: What it recognizes is unknown.

MiXCR, run by TCRdb on the 5' RACE reads, gives a single entry per CDR3 protein. Found here are hundreds of thousands of distinct CDR3 sequences, around 8.3% of them singletons; the top ten hold 0.85% to 1%. The CDR3 totals 16 residues. V lost 8 bases to trimming and J lost 4 bases; unmatched junction nucleotides: 8. CDR1 and CDR2 from the germline V gene are LGHNA and YNFKEQ. The same data also contributed to another study, on yellow fever vaccine responses in identical twins.

Specimen: PBMCs. The chain has TRBV4-2 and TRBJ2-2; 12 nucleotides agree with TRBD2. The receptor was isolated from a woman aged 18-29 years in good health. For the CDR3, the DNA is TGTGCCAGCCGAGCCCTAGCGGGGGGGCCCACCGGGGAGCTGTTTTTT. Protein product: CASRALAGGPTGELFF.